This TCR beta chain was sequenced for a study of T cell repertoires in cytomegalovirus infection (dated by TCRdb to the late 2010s). Describing the broader study: Alongside well-studied HLA-B-restricted epitopes, the peptide stimulations were aimed at recently identified HLA-C-restricted CMV epitopes, whose presentation resists viral immunomodulation. Because public TCR beta signatures pointed to carriage of CMV infection together with the matching HLA type, the HLA type of each donor mattered for the analysis. Study-wide findings and limitations: In the ex vivo response, HLA-C-restricted CMV-specific TCR beta clonotypes were dominant, and in two of eight donors the single most frequent clonotype came from this HLA-C-restricted group. In both this cohort and an independent roughly 400-donor cohort, the cumulative frequency of public TCR beta family members distinguished carriers of CMV infection plus the relevant HLA type.

From its cysteine to its phenylalanine, the CDR3 spans 13 amino acids. The kept DNA is CDR3 alone, 39 bases in frame from the first base. CDR1 and CDR2 are drawn from the germline V gene: SGHTA, FQGNSA. V sheds 4 bases and J sheds 4 bases, leaving 10 bases between their ends. This clonotype was seen at least ten times. The target of this receptor is not known. The sample holds no much larger clone one base away, and base qualities are not on file. The data were produced on an Illumina HiSeq 1500. Using fastp at Q25 and MiXCR, TCRdb reprocessed the public reads and kept productive beta chains. Each entry is one CDR3 protein sequence, shown with its most common DNA and genes. Recorded for this sample are around 23,000 distinct CDR3 sequences; about 22% of them occurred a single time. The top ten clonotypes cover about nine tenths of the sample. The label giving this sample's treatment or condition can be read as: in vitro stimulation with specific CMV peptide epitopes to enrich CMV-specific T cells.

The chain uses TRBV7-2 and TRBJ1-1; tentative D gene TRBD1, with 5 bases matching. The source was CD8+ T cells from cultured PBMCs, collected from culture after CMV antigen stimulation. This receptor was identified in a human donor in good health (CMV status not recorded). Some clones in this sample may be carry-over from other donors' samples. The encoded CDR3 is CASSSGPVTEAFF. The DNA reads as follows: TGTGCCAGCAGCTCAGGGCCCGTCACTGAAGCTTTCTTT.